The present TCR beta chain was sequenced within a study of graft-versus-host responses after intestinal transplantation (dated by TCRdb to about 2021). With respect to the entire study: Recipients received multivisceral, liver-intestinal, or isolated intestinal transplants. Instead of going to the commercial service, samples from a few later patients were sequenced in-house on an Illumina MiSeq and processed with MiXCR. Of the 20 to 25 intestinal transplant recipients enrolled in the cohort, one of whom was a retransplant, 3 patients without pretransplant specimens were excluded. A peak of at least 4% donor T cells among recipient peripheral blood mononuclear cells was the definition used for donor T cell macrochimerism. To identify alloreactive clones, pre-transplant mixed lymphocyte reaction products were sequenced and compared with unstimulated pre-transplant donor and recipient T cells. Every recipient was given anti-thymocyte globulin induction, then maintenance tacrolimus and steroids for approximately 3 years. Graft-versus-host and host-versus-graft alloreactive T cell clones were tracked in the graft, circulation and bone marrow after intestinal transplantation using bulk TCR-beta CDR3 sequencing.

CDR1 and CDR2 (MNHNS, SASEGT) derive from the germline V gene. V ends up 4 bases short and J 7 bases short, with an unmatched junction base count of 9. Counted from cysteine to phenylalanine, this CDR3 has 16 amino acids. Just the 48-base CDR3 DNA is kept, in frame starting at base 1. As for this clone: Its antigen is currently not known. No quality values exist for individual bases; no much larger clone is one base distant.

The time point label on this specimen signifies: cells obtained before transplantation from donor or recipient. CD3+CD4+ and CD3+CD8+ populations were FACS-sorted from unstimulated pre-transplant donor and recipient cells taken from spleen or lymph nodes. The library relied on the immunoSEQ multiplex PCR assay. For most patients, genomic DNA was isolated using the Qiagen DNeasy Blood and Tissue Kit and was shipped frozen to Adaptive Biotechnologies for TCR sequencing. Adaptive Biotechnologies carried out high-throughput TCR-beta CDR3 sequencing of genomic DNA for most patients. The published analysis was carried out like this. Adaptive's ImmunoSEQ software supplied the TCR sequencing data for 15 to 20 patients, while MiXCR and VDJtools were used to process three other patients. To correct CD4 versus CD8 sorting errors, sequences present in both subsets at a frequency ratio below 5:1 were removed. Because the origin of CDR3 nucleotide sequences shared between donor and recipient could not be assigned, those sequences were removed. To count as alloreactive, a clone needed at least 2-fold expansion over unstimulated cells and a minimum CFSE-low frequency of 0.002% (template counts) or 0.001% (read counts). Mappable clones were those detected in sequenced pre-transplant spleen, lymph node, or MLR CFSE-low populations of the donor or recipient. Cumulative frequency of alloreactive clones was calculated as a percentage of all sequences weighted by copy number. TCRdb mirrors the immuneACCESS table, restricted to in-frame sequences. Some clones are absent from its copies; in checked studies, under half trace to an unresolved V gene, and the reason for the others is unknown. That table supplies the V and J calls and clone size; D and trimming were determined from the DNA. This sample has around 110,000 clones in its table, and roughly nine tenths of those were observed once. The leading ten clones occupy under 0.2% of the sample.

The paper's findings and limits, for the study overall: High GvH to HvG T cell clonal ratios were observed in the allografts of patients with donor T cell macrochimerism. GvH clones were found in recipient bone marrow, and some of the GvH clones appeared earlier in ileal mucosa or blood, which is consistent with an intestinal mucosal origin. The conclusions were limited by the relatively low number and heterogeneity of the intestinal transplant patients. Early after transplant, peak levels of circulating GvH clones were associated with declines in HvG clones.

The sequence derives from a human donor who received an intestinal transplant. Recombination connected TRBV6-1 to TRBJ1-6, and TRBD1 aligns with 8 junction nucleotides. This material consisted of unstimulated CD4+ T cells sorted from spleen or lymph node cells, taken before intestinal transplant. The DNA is TGTGCCAGCAGTGGCTTGGACAGGGCGGTGAATTCACCCCTCCACTTT. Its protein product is CASSGLDRAVNSPLHF.